The clone carrying this T cell receptor beta chain came up many times. Its antigen is undetermined. This entry comes from a study of neurological immune-mediated disorders. Broader study findings: In HTLV-1-associated myelopathy, TCR clonal expansion was greatest, and in multiple sclerosis it was least, below healthy controls.

The time point was: longitudinal time-point 3. This CDR3 is 12 amino acids long. V lost 5 bases and J lost 5, with 10 bases in between. Germline lookup yields CDR1 SGHTA and CDR2 FQGNSA. In every sequencing run, more than 170 million TCR-beta sequences were generated from 15-18 subjects. MiXCR was run by TCRdb on the 5' RACE reads, yielding one entry per CDR3 protein. The sample carries approximately 47,000 distinct CDR3 sequences, 13% recorded once. The sequenced sample was PBMCs. The chain has TRBV7-2 and TRBJ2-7; the D gene is possibly TRBD1 (6 bases). The receptor was isolated from a man younger than 40 in good health. The CDR3 reads CASSGPGDEQYF. The CDR3 bases are TGTGCCAGCAGCGGTCCAGGGGACGAGCAGTACTTC.